Listed here are 32 T cell receptor beta chains from one sample, sequenced in a study of shared clonotypes between healthy human individuals. Terminally differentiated effector memory CD45RA+ cells were excluded from the naive CD8 cells, which were CD45RO-negative and positively selected for CCR7. This table comes from immunoSEQ multiplex PCR, and its TCRdb copy is limited to in-frame clones, with some not included. The sample consists of about 2.2 million clones, approximately 94% of them appearing once. Sequenced input: naive CD8+ T cells from PBMCs. Receptor source: a man between 18 and 35 years old in good health. Some clones in this sample may be carry-over from other donors' samples.

V gene TRBV10-3 combines with J gene TRBJ2-7; possible D gene TRBD1, 6 bases. V lost 2 bases, J lost 4 bases, and 18 bases lay in between. Germline values: CDR1 ENHRY, CDR2 SYGVKD. This CDR3 spans 16 amino acids. Here the CDR3 DNA reads TGTGCCATCAGTGAGAGACAGGTCGATCGTAAGTACGAGCAGTACTTC. Encoded protein: CAISERQVDRKYEQYF.

The chain couples TRBV7-3 to TRBJ2-1; D is perhaps TRBD2 (6 bases). V lost 0 bases to trimming and J lost 4 bases, with 10 bases between them. CDR3 size: 15 residues. The V gene's germline CDR1 is SGHTA and CDR2 FQGTGA. The CDR3 DNA follows: TGTGCCAGCAGCTTAACTCCTAGCGCATACAATGAGCAGTTCTTC. This encodes CASSLTPSAYNEQFF.

This chain connects TRBV7-9 to TRBJ2-7; 8 nucleotides line up with TRBD1. The CDR3 runs 15 residues. Germline V CDR1 and CDR2: SEHNR, FQNEAQ (reference sequence). V shed 5 bases and J 4 bases; nucleotides not matched to a gene: 10. CDR3 in DNA: TGTGCCAGCAGCCCAGGACCGGGACAGGAATACGAGCAGTACTTC. As protein: CASSPGPGQEYEQYF.

V usage is TRBV29-1 and J usage is TRBJ2-7, with 9 bases matching TRBD2. The CDR3 contains 15 residues. V gave up 5 bases and J gave up 3 bases; unmatched junction bases: 11. CDR1 is SQVTM and CDR2 is ANQGSEA in the germline V gene. The CDR3 DNA is TGCAGCGTTTGGAGCGGGGGGCGATGGGACTACGAGCAGTACTTC. Translation gives CSVWSGGRWDYEQYF.

This chain joins TRBV27 and TRBJ2-7, with D tentatively TRBD2 (5 bases). The CDR3 has 15 amino acids. V lost 5 bases and J 5 bases, leaving 19 bases between the germline ends. The germline V gene has CDR1 MNHEY and CDR2 SMNVEV (reference sequence). CDR3 coding DNA: TGTGCCAGCAGTGTTTATCAGGCGGCGGGCAACGAGCAGTACTTC. Protein sequence: CASSVYQAAGNEQYF.

The chain links TRBV5-4 to TRBJ1-2; D unresolved. This CDR3 has 15 amino acids. V was clipped by 4 bases and J by 3 bases, with 16 bases between them. CDR1 and CDR2 (germline): SGHNT, YYREEE (reference sequence). CDR3 sequence (DNA): TGTGCCAGCAGCCCCCCCGTTCGGGAGGACTATGGCTACACCTTC. This codes for CASSPPVREDYGYTF.

The chain couples TRBV27 to TRBJ2-7, with 11 bases aligning to TRBD2. Germline values: CDR1 MNHEY, CDR2 SMNVEV (reference sequence). V shed 4 bases, J shed 3 bases, and the junction held 5 bases outside the gene matches. The CDR3 has 15 residues. The CDR3 DNA sequence: TGTGCCAGCAGTTGGGCCGGGACTAGCGGCTACGAGCAGTACTTC. Amino acid sequence: CASSWAGTSGYEQYF.

The chain combines TRBV11-3 with TRBJ2-1; TRBD2 aligns across 14 bases. After removal of 7 bases from V and 0 bases from J, the junction contained 11 bases not matched to a gene. Germline loops: CDR1 SGHNT, CDR2 YENEEA. This CDR3 is 19 amino acids long. This chain's CDR3 is CASTSRLAGGPSSYNEQFF. The CDR3 nucleotides are TGTGCCAGCACCTCTCGACTAGCGGGAGGGCCTAGCTCCTACAATGAGCAGTTCTTC.

The J gene is TRBJ2-1, the V gene TRBV19; D unresolved. Trimming cost V 5 bases and J 9 bases, with 8 bases left between them. The CDR3 totals 11 residues. Germline CDR1 LNHDA, CDR2 SQIVND (reference sequence). CDR3 protein: CASSEDGEQFF. CDR3 nucleotide sequence: TGTGCCAGTAGTGAGGATGGTGAGCAGTTCTTC.

For the CDR3, the DNA is TGTGCCAGCAGTTTATTCGCGACAGGGCATTCACCCCTCCACTTT. Residues: CASSLFATGHSPLHF. The V gene is TRBV27, the J gene TRBJ1-6; 7 nucleotides agree with TRBD1. Germline values: CDR1 MNHEY, CDR2 SMNVEV (reference sequence). Trimming removed 1 base from V and 8 bases from J; junction bases left unmatched: 5. CDR3 length: 15 amino acids.

V usage is TRBV7-9 and J usage is TRBJ2-1; tentatively, D is TRBD1 (6 bases). V was pared by 5 bases and J by 10 bases, with 21 bases between. Germline V gene data show CDR1 as SEHNR and CDR2 as FQNEAQ (reference sequence). There are 15 residues in the CDR3. The CDR3 DNA is TGTGCCAGCAGCCATTTGGTAGCAGGGGCCCTGGAGCAGTTCTTC. Encoded protein: CASSHLVAGALEQFF.

The genes are TRBV27 and TRBJ2-7; D remains unclear. From germline, CDR1 is MNHEY and CDR2 SMNVEV (reference sequence). The V end lost 3 bases, the J end lost 2 bases, and 11 bases lay between the germline ends. The CDR3 extends over 14 amino acids. This CDR3 is CASSLSPNPYEQYF. CDR3 bases: TGTGCCAGCAGTTTGTCCCCCAATCCCTACGAGCAGTACTTC.

The rearrangement uses TRBV9 and TRBJ2-1, with D hard to call. V was trimmed by 3 bases and J by 4 bases, leaving 17 bases between them. This CDR3 has 16 residues. Germline CDR1 is SGDLS and CDR2 is YYNGEE. CDR3 in amino acids: CASSAPSGARYNEQFF. The CDR3 bases are TGTGCCAGCAGCGCCCCCTCGGGCGCTAGATACAATGAGCAGTTCTTC.

The CDR3 here is CASSAGSAESYEQYF. CDR3 nucleotides: TGTGCCAGCAGCGCGGGGTCAGCGGAATCCTACGAGCAGTACTTC. The rearrangement joins TRBV7-9 to TRBJ2-7; possibly TRBD2 for D (6 bases). V was shortened by 5 bases and J by 1 base, with 15 bases between the two germline ends. Germline CDR1 is SEHNR and CDR2 is FQNEAQ (reference sequence). The CDR3 length is 15 residues.

This chain joins TRBV4-3 and TRBJ2-7, with D perhaps TRBD2 (6 bases). The CDR3 spans 15 residues. The germline gives CDR1 LGHNA, CDR2 YSLEER. Trimming cost V 4 bases and J 3 bases, with 16 bases left between them. CDR3 residues: CASSPEGSGLYEQYF. The DNA for the CDR3 is TGCGCCAGCAGCCCAGAAGGATCGGGACTCTACGAGCAGTACTTC.

The chain links TRBV5-6 to TRBJ2-1; D gene ambiguous. The length of the CDR3 is 13 residues. Trimming shortened V by 0 bases and J by 12 bases, and 13 bases separated the two germline ends. CDR1 is SGHDT, CDR2 YYEEEE, per germline. The CDR3 region has the DNA TGTGCCAGCAGCTTGGCGGCCGGCCAGTGGCAGTTCTTC. This encodes CASSLAAGQWQFF.

The chain uses TRBV27 and TRBJ2-7; 7 bases align to TRBD1. This CDR3 is built from 15 residues. After removal of 5 bases from V and 3 bases from J, the junction contained 10 bases not matched to a gene. Per the germline V gene, CDR1 is MNHEY and CDR2 is SMNVEV (reference sequence). The CDR3 spells CASSPFRGQHYEQYF. CDR3 DNA: TGTGCCAGCAGTCCCTTCAGGGGACAGCACTACGAGCAGTACTTC.

The gene calls are TRBV27 and TRBJ2-1, with unresolved D. The CDR3 has 14 residues. CDR1 and CDR2 from the germline V gene are MNHEY and SMNVEV (reference sequence). V was clipped by 3 bases and J by 6 bases, with 12 bases between them. The CDR3 protein is CASSLLHSTNEQFF. The DNA for the CDR3 is TGTGCCAGCAGTTTGCTACATTCCACCAATGAGCAGTTCTTC.

The chain joins TRBV5-1 to TRBJ2-7; 7 bases are a match to TRBD1. The CDR3 spans 18 residues. From germline, CDR1 is SGHRS and CDR2 YFSETQ. J gave up 0 bases and V 0 bases, and 12 bases lay outside the gene matches. CDR3 amino acids: CASSLAIDQGVISYEQYF. CDR3 sequence (DNA): TGCGCCAGCAGCTTGGCTATTGATCAGGGGGTGATCTCCTACGAGCAGTACTTC.

The chain is built from TRBV4-3 and TRBJ1-2, with a tentative D call TRBD1 (5 bases). This CDR3 region has 18 residues. V lost 3 bases to trimming and J lost 7 bases, with 27 bases between them. In germline, CDR1 is LGHNA, CDR2 YSLEER. The CDR3 reads CASSHGTTGRSGLFGYTF. CDR3 sequence (DNA): TGCGCCAGCAGCCACGGAACCACGGGGCGGTCCGGGCTTTTTGGCTACACCTTC.

As to this clone: Other nucleotide sequences from this sample produce the same CDR3. The chain is built from TRBV27 and TRBJ2-7, with 11 bases fitting TRBD2. There are 14 residues in the CDR3. The V and J ends lost 5 bases and 3 bases, in that order; junction bases with no gene match: 3. Germline CDR1 reads MNHEY; CDR2 reads SMNVEV (reference sequence). Here the CDR3 reads CASSHGTSGYEQYF. The CDR3, as DNA: TGTGCCAGCAGTCATGGGACTAGCGGCTACGAGCAGTACTTC.

CDR3 sequence reads: CASSPPRGRGIGANVLTF. CDR3 bases: TGCGCCAGCAGCCCGCCGAGGGGCAGGGGTATTGGGGCCAACGTCCTGACTTTC. This chain connects TRBV5-1 to TRBJ2-6, with D maybe TRBD1 (6 bases). The CDR3 extends over 18 amino acids. Between the trimmed V and J ends, which lost 4 bases and 3 bases, there was a span of 20 bases. Looked up from germline, CDR1 is SGHRS and CDR2 is YFSETQ.

This chain uses TRBV12-5 with TRBJ1-1; 8 positions match TRBD1. Per the germline V gene, CDR1 is LGHNT and CDR2 is FRNRAP. The length of the CDR3 is 17 residues. J gave up 0 bases and V 6 bases, and 12 bases lay outside the gene matches. CDR3 loop: CASGNTGGNLMNTEAFF. In DNA form, the CDR3 reads TGTGCTAGTGGCAACACAGGGGGGAACCTCATGAACACTGAAGCTTTCTTT.

The chain is built from TRBV27 and TRBJ2-7; perhaps D is TRBD1 or TRBD2 (5 bases each). CDR3 size: 16 residues. Germline V gene sequence: CDR1 MNHEY, CDR2 SMNVEV (reference sequence). Trimming took off 0 bases at V and 1 base at J, with 13 bases between the two ends. The CDR3 sequence: CASSLSHTWGSYEQYF. The CDR3 bases are TGTGCCAGCAGTTTATCCCATACGTGGGGGTCCTACGAGCAGTACTTC.

This chain links TRBV4-1 with TRBJ2-7; D unclear. The ends were cut back, 4 bases at V and 3 bases at J, with 13 bases in the middle. The CDR3 runs to 14 residues. Germline V lookup: CDR1 MGHRA, CDR2 YSYEKL. The CDR3 DNA is TGCGCCAGCAGCCTTAACCGAAAAGACTACGAGCAGTACTTC. Translated: CASSLNRKDYEQYF.

In the case of this clone: Different DNA sequences within this sample yield the same CDR3. The rearrangement uses TRBV29-1 and TRBJ2-6, with D perhaps matching TRBD1 or TRBD2 (6 bases each). Trimming took off 5 bases at V and 1 base at J, with 9 bases between the two ends. Germline V gene sequence: CDR1 SQVTM, CDR2 ANQGSEA. The CDR3 is made up of 14 amino acids. CDR3 nucleotide sequence: TGCAGCGTTACGGGGGCTTCTGGGGCCAACGTCCTGACTTTC. Its translation is CSVTGASGANVLTF.

The chain is built from TRBV27 and TRBJ1-2, with 7 bases matching TRBD1. The germline gives CDR1 MNHEY, CDR2 SMNVEV (reference sequence). V was pared by 7 bases and J by 4 bases, with 12 bases of the junction left unmatched. CDR3 length: 15 residues. CDR3 protein: CASTTTQTGSYGYTF. The CDR3 region has the DNA TGTGCCAGCACCACTACTCAGACAGGGAGCTATGGCTACACCTTC.

The chain combines TRBV30 with TRBJ2-5; no clear D. Germline assignment: CDR1 GTSNPN and CDR2 SVGIG (reference sequence). The CDR3 is 12 amino acids. The germline V and J ends were trimmed by 4 bases and 0 bases, with 6 bases remaining between them. The chain's CDR3 is CAWNAYQETQYF. The CDR3 region has the DNA TGTGCCTGGAACGCGTACCAAGAGACCCAGTACTTC.

The CDR3 loop is CASSLSGQGWGYTF. CDR3 sequence (DNA): TGTGCCAGCAGTTTATCCGGACAGGGCTGGGGCTACACCTTC. J is TRBJ1-2 and V is TRBV27, with 8 bases that match TRBD1. The CDR3 extends over 14 amino acids. The germline V gene encodes CDR1 MNHEY and CDR2 SMNVEV (reference sequence). The V segment lost 0 bases and the J segment 8 bases; nucleotides outside the gene matches: 5.

V is TRBV4-1 and J is TRBJ2-7; 8 positions match TRBD2. This CDR3 spans 15 amino acids. V was clipped by 4 bases and J by 3 bases; unmatched bases: 8. CDR1 is MGHRA and CDR2 is YSYEKL in the germline V gene. In DNA form, the CDR3 reads TGCGCCAGCAGCCCCCGGGCTAGCGGGCACTACGAGCAGTACTTC. Residues: CASSPRASGHYEQYF.

The V call is TRBV27, the J call TRBJ2-2, with D possibly being TRBD1 (5 bases). Trimming left V 3 bases short and J 6 bases short, with 17 bases between. The CDR3 is 16 residues long. Looked up from germline, CDR1 is MNHEY and CDR2 is SMNVEV (reference sequence). The CDR3 DNA reads TGTGCCAGCAGTTTGTCGCGGATAAGGGGTCCCGGGGAGCTGTTTTTT. It yields the protein CASSLSRIRGPGELFF.

The CDR3 nucleotides read TGTGCCAGCAGTGGACCTCGGGACAGGTCCCCCAATGAGCAGTTCTTC. Its protein product is CASSGPRDRSPNEQFF. This sequence joins TRBV28 and TRBJ2-1, with 8 bases lining up with TRBD1. The CDR3 loop spans 16 amino acids. V trimming: 5 bases; J trimming: 6 bases; junction bases outside the gene matches: 12. Germline V lookup: CDR1 MDHEN, CDR2 SYDVKM.